One and the same sample provided the 10 T cell receptor beta chains below, sequenced in a study of identical twins. TCRdb used MiXCR to reprocess the 5' RACE reads, holding one entry per CDR3 protein. The table records 1.5 million to 2 million distinct CDR3 sequences, 25% to 35% of them present only once. Sequenced sample: cord blood. Receptors were obtained from a newborn girl in good health.

CDR3 nucleotides: TGTGCCAGCAGCTTAGTACCGGGACAGGGGGCGACCGGGGAGCTGTTTTTT. Its protein product is CASSLVPGQGATGELFF. The chain uses TRBV11-2 and TRBJ2-2; 12 bases are a match to TRBD1. This CDR3 region has 17 residues. The V and J ends lost 1 base and 5 bases, in that order; junction bases with no gene match: 5. In germline, CDR1 is SGHAT, CDR2 FQNNGV.

This clonotype was picked up many times. This sequence joins TRBV6-5 and TRBJ2-3; D possibly corresponds to TRBD1 (6 bases). The germline V gene has CDR1 MNHEY and CDR2 SVGAGI. V was pared by 8 bases and J by 0 bases, with 15 bases between. The CDR3 runs 15 residues. This chain's CDR3 is CASAKGEPSTDTQYF. Here the CDR3 DNA reads TGTGCCAGCGCCAAGGGGGAACCTAGCACAGATACGCAGTATTTT.

V usage is TRBV5-1 and J usage is TRBJ2-3; 7 nucleotides align to TRBD1. The CDR3 contains 15 residues. Germline CDR1 reads SGHRS; CDR2 reads YFSETQ. The V gene end was trimmed by 5 bases and the J gene end by 2 bases; junction bases not matched to a gene: 8. CDR3 in DNA: TGCGCCAGCAGGGGGACAGCCATTCTCACAGATACGCAGTATTTT. Protein: CASRGTAILTDTQYF.

V and J are TRBV4-2 and TRBJ2-7; TRBD1 or TRBD2 may be the D gene (5 bases each). Deletions cut 1 base from V and 0 bases from J, with 13 bases between. The CDR3 length is 16 residues. CDR1 LGHNA and CDR2 YNFKEQ come from the germline V gene. The CDR3 sequence is CASSQGGPGSSYEQYF. For the CDR3, the DNA is TGTGCCAGCAGCCAAGGGGGACCAGGGAGCTCCTACGAGCAGTACTTC.

The CDR3 nucleotides are TGCGCCAGCAGCCAAGATAGGTTCCGTGCCCACACTGAAGCTTTCTTT. Translating gives CASSQDRFRAHTEAFF. The V call is TRBV4-1, the J call TRBJ1-1; D gene ambiguous. Germline V gene data show CDR1 as MGHRA and CDR2 as YSYEKL. Trimming removed 0 bases from V and 3 bases from J, with 14 bases in between. The CDR3 covers 16 residues.

J is TRBJ2-2 and V is TRBV19; D gene uncertain. Germline V gives CDR1 LNHDA, CDR2 SQIVND (reference sequence). This CDR3 comprises 13 residues. V was clipped by 6 bases and J by 7 bases, with 12 bases between them. The CDR3 spells CASRVFGVGELFF. In nucleotides, the CDR3 is TGTGCCAGTAGAGTATTTGGAGTCGGGGAGCTGTTTTTT.

In its sample, this clonotype was seen a few times. This chain links TRBV20-1 with TRBJ2-3; 9 positions agree with TRBD2. Losses at the gene ends were 3 bases for V and 2 bases for J; bases not matched to a gene: 3. The CDR3 loop spans 14 amino acids. Germline V gives CDR1 DFQATT, CDR2 SNEGSKA (reference sequence). Here the CDR3 DNA reads TGCAGTGCTAGTAGCGGGAGTACCACAGATACGCAGTATTTT. Encoded protein: CSASSGSTTDTQYF.

The rearrangement joins TRBV28 to TRBJ2-3; D perhaps matches TRBD2 (5 bases). Germline V gene sequence: CDR1 MDHEN, CDR2 SYDVKM. Trimming removed 2 bases from V and 1 base from J, with 22 bases in between. The CDR3 length is 19 residues. In DNA form, the CDR3 reads TGTGCCAGCAGTTTACGAAACCTCCTAGCCTCTCGCGGCACAGATACGCAGTATTTT. Its protein product is CASSLRNLLASRGTDTQYF.

The genes are TRBV6-2 or TRBV6-3 and TRBJ1-2; D not resolved. This CDR3 contains 14 residues. Trimming left V 4 bases short and J 2 bases short, with 11 bases between. The germline gives CDR1 MNHEY, CDR2 SVGEGT. The CDR3 region is CASSSYGPNYGYTF. CDR3 coding DNA: TGTGCCAGCAGTTCATACGGACCAAACTATGGCTACACCTTC.

This clonotype was seen more than once but under ten times. The V gene is TRBV29-1, the J gene TRBJ2-3; weak D call: TRBD1 (6 bases). V was pared by 3 bases and J by 3 bases, with 22 bases between. Looked up from germline, CDR1 is SQVTM and CDR2 is ANQGSEA. This CDR3 has 17 residues. The CDR3 spells CSVDGFWGHGNTDTQYF. The CDR3, as DNA: TGCAGCGTTGATGGATTCTGGGGGCACGGGAATACAGATACGCAGTATTTT.